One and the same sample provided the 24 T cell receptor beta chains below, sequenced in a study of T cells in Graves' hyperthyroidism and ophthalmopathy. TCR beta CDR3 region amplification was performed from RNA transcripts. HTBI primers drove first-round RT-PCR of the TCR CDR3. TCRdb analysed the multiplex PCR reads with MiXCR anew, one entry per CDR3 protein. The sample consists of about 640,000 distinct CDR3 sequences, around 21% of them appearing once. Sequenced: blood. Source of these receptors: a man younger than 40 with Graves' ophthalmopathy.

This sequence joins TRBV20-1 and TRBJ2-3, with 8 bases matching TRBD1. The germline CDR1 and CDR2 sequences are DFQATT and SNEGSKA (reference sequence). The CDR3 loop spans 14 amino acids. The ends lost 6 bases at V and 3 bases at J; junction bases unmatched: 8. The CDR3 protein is CSATGTGGTDTQYF. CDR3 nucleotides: TGCAGTGCAACCGGGACAGGAGGGACAGATACGCAGTATTTT.

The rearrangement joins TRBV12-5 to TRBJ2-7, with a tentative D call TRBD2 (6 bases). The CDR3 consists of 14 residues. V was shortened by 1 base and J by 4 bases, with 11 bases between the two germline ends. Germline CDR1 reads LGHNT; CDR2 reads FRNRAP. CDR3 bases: TGTGCTAGTGGTTTGGGGTGGGGAGGATACGAGCAGTACTTC. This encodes CASGLGWGGYEQYF.

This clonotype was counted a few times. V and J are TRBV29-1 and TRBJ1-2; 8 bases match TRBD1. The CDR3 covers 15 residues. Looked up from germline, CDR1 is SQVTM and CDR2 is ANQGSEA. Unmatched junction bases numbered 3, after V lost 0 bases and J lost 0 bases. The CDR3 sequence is CSVEEDRVANYGYTF. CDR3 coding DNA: TGCAGCGTTGAAGAGGACAGGGTTGCTAACTATGGCTACACCTTC.

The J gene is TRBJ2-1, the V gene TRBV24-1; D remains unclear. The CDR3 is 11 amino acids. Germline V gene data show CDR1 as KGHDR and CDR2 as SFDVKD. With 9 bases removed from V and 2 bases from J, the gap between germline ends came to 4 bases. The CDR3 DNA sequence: TGTGCCACCCGGGCCTACAATGAGCAGTTCTTC. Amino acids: CATRAYNEQFF.

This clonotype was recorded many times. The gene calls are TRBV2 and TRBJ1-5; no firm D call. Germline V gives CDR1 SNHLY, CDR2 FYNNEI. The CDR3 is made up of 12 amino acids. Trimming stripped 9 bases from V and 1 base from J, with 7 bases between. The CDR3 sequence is CASRMSNQPQHF. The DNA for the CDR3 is TGTGCCAGTCGGATGAGCAATCAGCCCCAGCATTTT. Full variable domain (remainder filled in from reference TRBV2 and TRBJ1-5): EPEVTQTPSHQVTQMGQEVILRCVPISNHLYFYWYRQILGQKVEFLVSFYNNEISEKSEIFDDQFSVERPDGSNFTLKIRSTKLEDSAMYFCASRMSNQPQHFGDGTRLSIL.

The CDR3 is CASSQPYGTGEETQYF. The CDR3 DNA is TGCGCCAGCAGCCAACCCTACGGGACAGGAGAAGAGACCCAGTACTTC. The chain is built from TRBV5-1 and TRBJ2-5; TRBD1 aligns across 8 bases. There are 16 residues in the CDR3. V gave up 4 bases and J gave up 3 bases; unmatched junction bases: 11. CDR1 is SGHRS and CDR2 is YFSETQ in the germline V gene.

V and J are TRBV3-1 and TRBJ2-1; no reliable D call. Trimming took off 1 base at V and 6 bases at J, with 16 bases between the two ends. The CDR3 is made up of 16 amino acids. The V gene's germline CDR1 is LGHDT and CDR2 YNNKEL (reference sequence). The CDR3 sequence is CASSQVTITTSNEQFF. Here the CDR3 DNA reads TGTGCCAGCAGCCAAGTTACCATAACGACTTCCAATGAGCAGTTCTTC.

CDR3 sequence (DNA): TGTGCCACCGGGGGCAGGGGGCACACCGGGGAGCTGTTTTTT. Translated, it gives CATGGRGHTGELFF. The chain combines TRBV24-1 with TRBJ2-2; 8 bases align to TRBD1. The CDR3 contains 14 residues. Trimming removed 9 bases from V and 3 bases from J; junction bases left unmatched: 5. Germline lookup yields CDR1 KGHDR and CDR2 SFDVKD.

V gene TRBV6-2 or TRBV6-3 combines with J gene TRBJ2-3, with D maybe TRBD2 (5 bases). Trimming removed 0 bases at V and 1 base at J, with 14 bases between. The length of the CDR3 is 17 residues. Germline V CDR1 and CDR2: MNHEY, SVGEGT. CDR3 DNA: TGTGCCAGCAGTTACTCGAGAAGGGAGAGGGGCACAGATACGCAGTATTTT. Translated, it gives CASSYSRRERGTDTQYF.

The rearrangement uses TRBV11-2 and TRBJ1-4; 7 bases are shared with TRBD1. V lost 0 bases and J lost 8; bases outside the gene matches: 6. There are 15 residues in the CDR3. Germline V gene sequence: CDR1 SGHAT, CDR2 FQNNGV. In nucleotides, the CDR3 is TGTGCCAGCAGCTTAGAGCCCAGGGGGAAGGAAAAACTGTTTTTT. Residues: CASSLEPRGKEKLFF.

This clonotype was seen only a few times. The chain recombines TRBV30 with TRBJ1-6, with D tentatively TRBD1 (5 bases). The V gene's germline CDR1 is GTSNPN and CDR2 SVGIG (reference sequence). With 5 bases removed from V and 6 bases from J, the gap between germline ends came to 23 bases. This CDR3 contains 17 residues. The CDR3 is CAWRSDTGPVLNSPLHF. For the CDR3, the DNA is TGTGCCTGGCGAAGCGATACGGGACCCGTACTTAATTCACCCCTCCACTTT.

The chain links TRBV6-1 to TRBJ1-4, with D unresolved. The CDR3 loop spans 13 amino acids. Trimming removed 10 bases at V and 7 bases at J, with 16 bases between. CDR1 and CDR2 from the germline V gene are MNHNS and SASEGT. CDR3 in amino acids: CATQVRGSEKLFF. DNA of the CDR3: TGTGCCACGCAAGTTCGGGGAAGTGAAAAACTGTTTTTT.

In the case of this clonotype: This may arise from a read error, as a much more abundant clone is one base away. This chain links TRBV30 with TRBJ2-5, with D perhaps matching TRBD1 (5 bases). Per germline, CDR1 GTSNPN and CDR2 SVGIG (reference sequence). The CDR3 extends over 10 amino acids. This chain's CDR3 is CAHGQEAQYF. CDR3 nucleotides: TGTGCTCACGGACAAGAGGCCCAGTACTTC.

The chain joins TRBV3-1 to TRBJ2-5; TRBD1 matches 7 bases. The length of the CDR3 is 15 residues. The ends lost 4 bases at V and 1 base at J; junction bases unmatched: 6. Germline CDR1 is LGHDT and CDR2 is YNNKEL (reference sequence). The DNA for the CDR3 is TGTGCCAGCAGCCCCATGGGACAGCGCCAAGAGACCCAGTACTTC. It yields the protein CASSPMGQRQETQYF.

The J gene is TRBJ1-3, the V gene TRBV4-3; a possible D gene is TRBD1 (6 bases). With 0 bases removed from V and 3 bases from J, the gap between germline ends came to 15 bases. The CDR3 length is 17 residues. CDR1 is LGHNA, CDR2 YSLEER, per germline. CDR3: CASSQDPGRGGGNTIYF. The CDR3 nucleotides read TGCGCCAGCAGCCAAGATCCGGGCAGGGGAGGTGGAAACACCATATATTTT.

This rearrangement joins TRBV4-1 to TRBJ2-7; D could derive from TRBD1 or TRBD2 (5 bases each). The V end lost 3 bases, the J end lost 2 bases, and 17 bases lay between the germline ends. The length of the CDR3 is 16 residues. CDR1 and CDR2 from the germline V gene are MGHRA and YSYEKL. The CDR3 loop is CASSHPRGENTYEQYF. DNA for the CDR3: TGCGCCAGCAGCCACCCTAGGGGAGAGAACACCTACGAGCAGTACTTC.

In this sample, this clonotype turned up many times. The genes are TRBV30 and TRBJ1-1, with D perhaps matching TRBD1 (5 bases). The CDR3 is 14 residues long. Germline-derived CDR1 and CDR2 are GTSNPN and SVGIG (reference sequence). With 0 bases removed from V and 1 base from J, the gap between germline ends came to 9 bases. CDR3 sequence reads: CAWSVAGANTEAFF. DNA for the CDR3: TGTGCCTGGAGTGTTGCTGGGGCGAACACTGAAGCTTTCTTT.

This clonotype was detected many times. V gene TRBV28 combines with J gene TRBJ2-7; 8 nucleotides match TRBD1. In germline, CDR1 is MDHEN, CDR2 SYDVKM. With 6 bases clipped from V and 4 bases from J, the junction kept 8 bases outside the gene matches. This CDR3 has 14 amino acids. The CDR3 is CASSHRDRRYEQYF. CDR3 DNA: TGTGCCAGCAGCCACCGGGACAGGCGATACGAGCAGTACTTC.

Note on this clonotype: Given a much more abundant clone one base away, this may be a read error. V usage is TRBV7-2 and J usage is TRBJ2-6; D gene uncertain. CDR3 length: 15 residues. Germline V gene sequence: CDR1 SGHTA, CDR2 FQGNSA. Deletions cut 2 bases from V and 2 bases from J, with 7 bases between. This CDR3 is CASSLRVPGANVLTF. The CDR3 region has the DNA TGTGCCAGCAGCTTAAGGGTTCCTGGGGCCAACGTCCTGACTTTC.

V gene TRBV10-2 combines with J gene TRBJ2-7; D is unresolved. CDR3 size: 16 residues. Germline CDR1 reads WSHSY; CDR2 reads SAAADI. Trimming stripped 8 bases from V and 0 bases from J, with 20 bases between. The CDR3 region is CASGALWAASSYEQYF. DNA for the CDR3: TGCGCCAGCGGTGCCTTGTGGGCTGCCAGCTCCTACGAGCAGTACTTC.

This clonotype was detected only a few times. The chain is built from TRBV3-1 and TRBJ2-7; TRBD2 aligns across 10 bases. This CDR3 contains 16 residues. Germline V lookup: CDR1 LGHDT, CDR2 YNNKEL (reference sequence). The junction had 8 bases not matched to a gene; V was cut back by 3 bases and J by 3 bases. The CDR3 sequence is CASSHPTGTSDYEQYF. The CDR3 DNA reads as TGTGCCAGCAGCCACCCTACCGGGACTAGCGACTACGAGCAGTACTTC.

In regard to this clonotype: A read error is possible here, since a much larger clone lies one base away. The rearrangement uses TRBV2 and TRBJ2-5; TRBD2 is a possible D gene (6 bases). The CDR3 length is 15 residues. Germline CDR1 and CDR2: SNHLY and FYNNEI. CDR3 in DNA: TGTGCCAGCACCAAACTGTGGGGGGAGGAAGAGGCCCAGTACTTC. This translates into CASTKLWGEEEAQYF.

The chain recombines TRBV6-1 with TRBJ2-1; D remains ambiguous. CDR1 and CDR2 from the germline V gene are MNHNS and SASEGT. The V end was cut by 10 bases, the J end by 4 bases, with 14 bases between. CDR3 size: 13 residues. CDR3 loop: CATQVSSYNEQFF. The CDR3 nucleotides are TGTGCCACGCAAGTCAGCAGTTACAATGAGCAGTTCTTC.

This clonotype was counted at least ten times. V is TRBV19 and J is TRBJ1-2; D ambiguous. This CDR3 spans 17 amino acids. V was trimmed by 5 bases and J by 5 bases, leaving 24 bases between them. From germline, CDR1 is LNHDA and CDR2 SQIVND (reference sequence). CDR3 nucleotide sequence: TGTGCCAGTAGTGCCTATCTGCAGGCGGAGGTGGAGTATGGCTACACCTTC. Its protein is CASSAYLQAEVEYGYTF.